The clone carrying this T cell receptor (beta chain) appeared once. These data come from a study of CD8+ T cells in alopecia areata. Stated treatment: oral pan-JAK inhibitor, 5-10 mg twice daily. Extracted from the samples, RNA was reverse transcribed into cDNA to serve as the sequencing template. This table comes from immunoSEQ multiplex PCR, and its TCRdb copy is limited to in-frame clones, with some not included. The table has roughly 190,000 clones, roughly 60% seen once. The TCR originated in a human donor with alopecia areata. The starting material was CD4+ T cells sorted from blood, obtained at week 24, from a patient treated with tofacitinib.

CDR3 nucleotides: TGTGCCAGCAGCTCTGGCCTAGCGGGGGGCGAGCAGTACTTC. Its protein product is CASSSGLAGGEQYF. The chain is built from TRBV7-2 and TRBJ2-7, with 11 nucleotides matching TRBD2. Germline assignment: CDR1 SGHTA and CDR2 FQGNSA. The CDR3 length is 14 residues. The trim removed 4 bases at V and 6 bases at J, leaving 5 bases unmatched.